Each of the 12 T cell receptor beta chains below was sequenced from the same sample in a study of blood T cell repertoires in COVID-19. The protocol was immunoSEQ multiplex PCR, while the TCRdb copy is restricted to in-frame clones and leaves out a portion. Counted here are some 130,000 clones, roughly 80% occurring once; the ten biggest clones make up 9.5% to 12%. The material sequenced was peripheral blood. The origin of the receptors is a man aged 55 to 70 who had recovered from COVID-19.

V is TRBV18 and J is TRBJ1-4; no reliable D call. This CDR3 comprises 15 residues. V was trimmed by 1 base and J by 4 bases, leaving 10 bases between them. The germline CDR1 and CDR2 sequences are KGHSH and LQKENI. CDR3 DNA sequence: TGTGCCAGCTCACCACTGGCAGAGGGTAATGAAAAACTGTTTTTT. Encoded protein: CASSPLAEGNEKLFF.

The chain is built from TRBV4-3 and TRBJ2-3; D possibly corresponds to TRBD1 (5 bases). Germline loops: CDR1 LGHNA, CDR2 YSLEER. V lost 0 bases and J lost 3, with 7 bases in between. The CDR3 sequence is 14 residues long. The CDR3 region has the DNA TGCGCCAGCAGCCAAGAAAGGGGAACAGATACGCAGTATTTT. As protein: CASSQERGTDTQYF.

The V call is TRBV18, the J call TRBJ2-1; TRBD2 matches 8 bases. Germline CDR1 and CDR2: KGHSH and LQKENI. The CDR3 is 15 amino acids. After removal of 3 bases from V and 7 bases from J, the junction contained 8 bases not matched to a gene. The CDR3 here is CASSPSGTRLNEQFF. Written as DNA, the CDR3 is TGTGCCAGCTCACCCTCCGGGACTAGACTTAATGAGCAGTTCTTC.

V and J are TRBV28 and TRBJ2-2; TRBD2 might be the D (6 bases). The CDR3 extends over 16 amino acids. The V gene's germline CDR1 is MDHEN and CDR2 SYDVKM. V lost 8 bases and J lost 4, with 20 bases in between. This CDR3 is CASPTGTQTGTGELFF. The DNA of the CDR3 is TGTGCCAGCCCCACCGGGACTCAAACTGGCACCGGGGAGCTGTTTTTT.

CDR3 amino acids: CASSYFREAIYGYTF. Here the CDR3 DNA reads TGTGCCAGCAGTTATTTTCGAGAGGCCATCTATGGCTACACCTTC. The chain couples TRBV6-2 or TRBV6-3 to TRBJ1-2; no reliable D call. The CDR3 extends over 15 amino acids. Germline V gene lookup returns CDR1 MNHEY and CDR2 SVGEGT. Between the trimmed V and J ends, which lost 3 bases and 4 bases, there was a span of 15 bases.

J is TRBJ2-7 and V is TRBV2, with 10 bases matching TRBD2. The length of the CDR3 is 15 residues. Germline V gives CDR1 SNHLY, CDR2 FYNNEI. J lost 2 bases, V lost 6 bases, and 7 bases had no gene match. Written as DNA, the CDR3 is TGTGCCAGCAGCCTCGGGACTAGCGCCCCCTACGAGCAGTACTTC. It encodes CASSLGTSAPYEQYF. The variable domain in full, completed from reference TRBV2 and TRBJ2-7, reads EPEVTQTPSHQVTQMGQEVILRCVPISNHLYFYWYRQILGQKVEFLVSFYNNEISEKSEIFDDQFSVERPDGSNFTLKIRSTKLEDSAMYFCASSLGTSAPYEQYFGPGTRLTVT.

This clone has only a few counts. The chain employs TRBV24-1 and TRBJ2-1; TRBD2 matches at 8 bases. The J segment lost 7 bases and the V segment lost 3 bases, leaving 7 bases of the junction unmatched. CDR3 length equals 15 residues. CDR1 KGHDR and CDR2 SFDVKD come from the germline V gene. In nucleotides, the CDR3 is TGTGCCACCAGTGATGGAGCGGGAGTAAGGAATGAGCAGTTCTTC. Translation: CATSDGAGVRNEQFF.

The chain links TRBV28 to TRBJ1-6, with a tentative D call TRBD1 (6 bases). Trimming left V 3 bases short and J 5 bases short, with 14 bases between. Germline lookup yields CDR1 MDHEN and CDR2 SYDVKM. The CDR3 is 16 amino acids. The CDR3 DNA reads TGTGCCAGCAGTTTGGGTGGGGGGGCGCATAATTCACCCCTCCACTTT. Amino acids: CASSLGGGAHNSPLHF. Filled out from reference TRBV28 and TRBJ1-6, the complete variable domain reads DVKVTQSSRYLVKRTGEKVFLECVQDMDHENMFWYRQDPGLGLRLIYFSYDVKMKEKGDIPEGYSVSREKKERFSLILESASTNQTSMYLCASSLGGGAHNSPLHFGNGTRLTVT.

V is TRBV6-2 or TRBV6-3 and J is TRBJ1-2; D is unclear. Germline V CDR1 and CDR2: MNHEY, SVGEGT. CDR3 size: 15 residues. Deletions cut 6 bases from V and 5 bases from J, with 19 bases between. CDR3 nucleotides: TGTGCCAGCAGCCCCGGAGAGGCCGTTCTATATGGCTACACCTTC. Its protein product is CASSPGEAVLYGYTF.

V and J are TRBV2 and TRBJ1-5; D not resolved. This CDR3 is 17 amino acids long. Germline CDR1 reads SNHLY; CDR2 reads FYNNEI. Trimming shortened V by 5 bases and J by 0 bases, and 17 bases separated the two germline ends. The CDR3 sequence is CASSPTVLPNSNQPQHF. The DNA of the CDR3 is TGTGCCAGCAGTCCTACAGTACTCCCCAATAGCAATCAGCCCCAGCATTTT.

This chain connects TRBV10-3 to TRBJ1-1; D uncertain. The V end was cut by 11 bases, the J end by 5 bases, with 18 bases between. Germline CDR1 and CDR2: ENHRY and SYGVKD. CDR3 size: 13 residues. This CDR3 reads CAGMAEMRTEAFF. For the CDR3, the DNA is TGTGCCGGCATGGCGGAAATGAGAACTGAAGCTTTCTTT.

The rearrangement links TRBV30 to TRBJ1-1; the D gene is possibly TRBD1 (5 bases). V was cut by 4 bases and J by 4 bases, with 16 bases left in between. The CDR3 covers 14 residues. The germline gives CDR1 GTSNPN, CDR2 SVGIG (reference sequence). The CDR3 nucleotides read TGTGCCTGGACCCCCGATGGGGGGGGCACTGAAGCTTTCTTT. It yields the protein CAWTPDGGGTEAFF.